Below, 8 T cell receptor beta chains from the same sample are listed, as sequenced in a study of T cell changes during pregnancy in multiple sclerosis. Profiling relied on immunoSEQ multiplex PCR, and the TCRdb table lists in-frame clones only, not all of them. The sample lists under 50,000 clones; more than 85% were seen once. Sequencing was performed on CD8+ T cells from peripheral blood mononuclear cells, taken in the first trimester of pregnancy. Receptors originate from a female donor with multiple sclerosis, enrolled in a pregnancy study.

V usage is TRBV7-3 and J usage is TRBJ2-7; 8 bases are shared with TRBD1. V shed 5 bases, J shed 2 bases, and the junction held 8 bases outside the gene matches. This CDR3 comprises 15 residues. Germline-derived CDR1 and CDR2 are SGHTA and FQGTGA. CDR3 amino acids: CASSRGQGPAYEQYF. The CDR3 DNA sequence: TGTGCCAGCAGCAGAGGACAGGGACCAGCCTACGAGCAGTACTTC.

The chain employs TRBV7-6 and TRBJ2-1; 7 bases line up with TRBD2. Trimming removed 5 bases from V and 1 base from J; junction bases left unmatched: 14. The CDR3 sequence is 18 residues long. Per germline, CDR1 SGHVS and CDR2 FNYEAQ. Here the CDR3 DNA reads TGTGCCAGCAGCGACCCTGGGAGGGGCCCGGAGTCCTACAATGAGCAGTTCTTC. Protein: CASSDPGRGPESYNEQFF.

The rearrangement joins TRBV19 to TRBJ2-1; TRBD2 matches at 9 bases. The CDR3 covers 14 residues. V lost 3 bases to trimming and J lost 10 bases; unmatched junction nucleotides: 7. CDR1 LNHDA and CDR2 SQIVND come from the germline V gene (reference sequence). CDR3: CASSIAGGPGEQFF. The CDR3 DNA sequence: TGTGCCAGTAGTATCGCGGGAGGGCCAGGGGAGCAGTTCTTC.

The J gene is TRBJ2-1, the V gene TRBV19, with TRBD1 identical over 8 bases. The germline V gene has CDR1 LNHDA and CDR2 SQIVND (reference sequence). This CDR3 has 14 residues. With V trimmed by 1 base and J by 5 bases, 1 base remained unmatched. CDR3 nucleotides: TGTGCCAGTAGTATAGGGGGACAGGACAATGAGCAGTTCTTC. It specifies CASSIGGQDNEQFF.

This chain joins TRBV7-9 and TRBJ2-2, with 9 bases matching TRBD1. Germline CDR1 reads SEHNR; CDR2 reads FQNEAQ (reference sequence). Trimming at V came to 10 bases and at J to 3 bases, leaving 3 bases not matched to a gene. This CDR3 is 13 amino acids long. For the CDR3, the DNA is TGTGCCAAGGGACAGGGTGACACCGGGGAGCTGTTTTTT. It codes for CAKGQGDTGELFF. Looking up the rest from reference TRBV7-9 and TRBJ2-2 gives the full variable domain: DTGVSQNPRHKITKRGQNVTFRCDPISEHNRLYWYRQTLGQGPEFLTYFQNEAQLEKSRLLSDRFSAERPKGSFSTLEIQRTEQGDSAMYLCAKGQGDTGELFFGEGSRLTVL.

V is TRBV25-1 and J is TRBJ2-7; possibly TRBD1 for D (6 bases). The germline gives CDR1 MGHDK, CDR2 SYGVNS. Trimming pared 9 bases from V and 13 bases from J, leaving 16 bases between. This CDR3 is built from 10 residues. CDR3 nucleotides: TGTGCCAGGACCAGGGGCGAGTCATACTTC. It yields the protein CARTRGESYF.

The gene calls are TRBV28 and TRBJ1-2; 7 nucleotides line up with TRBD1. CDR3 length: 15 residues. Germline CDR1 reads MDHEN; CDR2 reads SYDVKM. The ends lost 7 bases at V and 2 bases at J; junction bases unmatched: 10. The CDR3 DNA reads TGTGCCAGCAAATTCGAGGGGGCCGAGAACTATGGCTACACCTTC. Residues: CASKFEGAENYGYTF.

This rearrangement joins TRBV15 to TRBJ1-5; D not certain. CDR1 and CDR2 (germline): LNHNV, YYDKDF (reference sequence). V lost 0 bases to trimming and J lost 4 bases, with 10 bases between them. The CDR3 runs 15 residues. The CDR3 protein is CATSRDRGRNQPQHF. The CDR3 DNA reads as TGTGCCACCAGCAGAGATCGGGGTAGGAATCAGCCCCAGCATTTT.